This T cell receptor beta chain was sequenced for a study of shared clonotypes between healthy human individuals. Worth noting for this clone: The antigen is unknown.

Sequencing used immunoSEQ multiplex PCR; TCRdb keeps in-frame clones, though not all of them. The sample contains roughly 600,000 clones, roughly 98% of which appear only once. Positively selected for CCR7, the CD45RO-negative cells used as naive CD8 cells excluded terminally differentiated effector memory CD45RA+ cells. Regarding the study as a whole: Few donors limited the genetic and exposure-history diversity represented.

Per germline, CDR1 SGDLS and CDR2 YYNGEE. The length of the CDR3 is 14 residues. V was pared by 6 bases and J by 3 bases, with 14 bases between. The sequenced material came from naive CD8+ T cells sorted from blood. V and J are TRBV9 and TRBJ2-3; D perhaps matches TRBD2 (7 bases). This TCR derives from a man in his thirties or forties in good health. The CDR3 nucleotides are TGTGCCAGCAAAGAGGGGGGGCTGACAGATACGCAGTATTTT. Amino acid sequence: CASKEGGLTDTQYF.